The T cell receptor (beta chain) under discussion was sequenced for a study of blood T cells in healthy people across ages. This clonotype was seen only a few times. The junction departs from germline at one end; a sequencing error may be responsible. Primed by a sample-barcoded 5' primer and a J-beta primer mix, a second PCR proceeded for about 6 to 11 cycles. Sequencing recovered at least 2.5 million CDR3-containing paired-end reads from each sample. In TCRdb, the 5' RACE reads were re-called with MiXCR into one record per CDR3 protein. There are 600,000 to 800,000 distinct CDR3 sequences in the sample; under 25% occur only once, and 3% to 4% lies in the top ten. Looked up from germline, CDR1 is MNHEY and CDR2 is SVGAGI. CDR3 size: 14 residues.

The genes are TRBV6-5 and TRBJ1-1, with a weak D call TRBD1 (5 bases). The receptor was isolated from a man aged 65 to 85 in good health. Sample: blood. The CDR3 DNA is TGTGCCAGCAGCCGGGACGGATTGAACACTGAATCTTTCTTT. Translating gives CASSRDGLNTESFF.